The clone carrying this T cell receptor (beta chain) has at least ten counts. The CDR3 has 16 amino acids. Germline CDR1 KGHDR, CDR2 SFDVKD. V gave up 5 bases and J gave up 3 bases, with 16 bases separating them. These data belong to a study of T-cell memory formation after mild COVID-19. TCRdb reanalysed the 5' RACE reads using MiXCR and keeps one entry per CDR3 protein. The sample yields around 160,000 distinct CDR3 sequences, 11% seen once. The specimen sequenced was PBMCs or a T cell subset sorted from them (not recorded which). This TCR was sampled from a man younger than 30 who had mild COVID-19 (a few samples of this study predate the infection). Cell type and time point are not known. This sequence joins TRBV24-1 and TRBJ2-1; D might be TRBD1 or TRBD2, each matching 5 bases. CDR3 nucleotides: TGTGCCACCAGTGGACCGGGACGGCGCTTCTACAATGAGCAGTTCTTC. This encodes CATSGPGRRFYNEQFF.